This T cell receptor beta chain was observed in a study of T cells in localized non-small cell lung cancer. Comment on this clone: Its target is not known.

Study results and limitations: Longer overall survival associated with higher blood T cell density; shorter survival with higher adjacent-lung clonality. Across samples, adjacent lung featured a median approximately 56 of the top 100 tumor clones.

CDR1 is LNHDA and CDR2 is SQIVND in the germline V gene (reference sequence). CDR3 length: 16 residues. Between the trimmed V and J ends, which lost 3 bases and 3 bases, there was a span of 15 bases. This table comes from immunoSEQ multiplex PCR, and its TCRdb copy is limited to in-frame clones, with some not included. In the table there are 70,000 or so clones, roughly 83% of which are singletons. Sequenced material: peripheral blood, taken before any cancer treatment. The rearrangement links TRBV19 to TRBJ1-5, with a tentative D call TRBD1 (6 bases). The clonotype originates from a female donor older than 55 with stage I lung adenocarcinoma. CDR3 loop: CASSIGADSYNQPQHF. CDR3 in DNA: TGTGCCAGTAGTATCGGGGCGGACAGCTACAATCAGCCCCAGCATTTT.